This T cell receptor beta chain comes out of a study of cytomegalovirus exposure and HLA in healthy donors. The overall study: Earlier findings included approximately 120 million unique TCR beta sequences obtained from about 179 million T cells.

CDR3 length equals 16 residues. Looked up from germline, CDR1 is LNHDA and CDR2 is SQIVND (reference sequence). V was trimmed by 1 base and J by 9 bases, leaving 16 bases between them. Primers: 60 Vbeta forward and 13 Jbeta reverse. Profiling relied on immunoSEQ multiplex PCR, and the TCRdb table lists in-frame clones only, not all of them. The sample records some 150,000 clones, approximately 77% being singletons. The sequencing input was PBMCs. The genes are TRBV19 and TRBJ1-6; D remains ambiguous. This sequence was found in a male donor in good health and CMV-seronegative. CDR3: CASSIASSVRGSPLHF. CDR3 in DNA: TGTGCCAGTAGTATAGCAAGCTCCGTCCGGGGTTCACCCCTCCACTTT.